This TCR beta chain was identified during a study of identical twins. Findings and caveats of the study: Conclusions came from cross-sectional statistical analysis, not from following the same donors. With abundant cord blood beta clonotypes, insertions were fewer; memory repertoires showed no such pattern. Out-of-frame beta chain sequences displayed weaker excess sharing between twins. Shared out-of-frame alpha sequences (those common to twins) showed excess low generation probability.

This clonotype has at least ten counts. The target antigen is unknown. CDR3 length equals 16 residues. The V end was cut by 3 bases, the J end by 1 base, with 15 bases between. TCRdb redid the calling of the 5' RACE reads with MiXCR, one entry per CDR3 protein. The table records approximately 220,000 distinct CDR3 sequences, 6.5% to 9% of them present only once. These data are also associated with another study on yellow fever vaccine responses in identical twins.

The sequence was obtained from a young woman in good health. The V and J genes are TRBV12-3 or TRBV12-4 and TRBJ2-5; D ambiguous. Sequencing input: CD8+ T cells sorted from blood. The CDR3 DNA reads as TGTGCCAGCAGTTTCTTGGGGTTACCAGGCCAAGAGACCCAGTACTTC. This codes for CASSFLGLPGQETQYF.